Listed below are T cell receptor beta chains from one sample, sequenced in a study of shared clonotypes between healthy human individuals. Sequencing used immunoSEQ multiplex PCR; TCRdb keeps in-frame clones, though not all of them. This sample has 600,000 to 750,000 clones, with about 90% found just once. Specimen: memory CD8+ T cells from PBMCs. Receptors were obtained from a man aged 18 to 30 in good health. Some clones in this sample may be carry-over from other donors' samples. The CDR3 runs from the conserved cysteine through the conserved F or W. The order of the fields is clone size, V gene, D gene, J gene, CDR3 protein, CDR3 DNA. The D gene is left open where the match is weak. Only part of the rows carry a size: once, few, many, or a class if the clone is expanded.

-	TRBV6-5	TRBD2	TRBJ2-2	CASKSGRAYTGELFF	TGTGCCAGTAAAAGCGGGAGGGCCTACACCGGGGAGCTGTTTTTT
-	TRBV27	TRBD2	TRBJ2-1	CASRGLAGGWDEQFF	TGTGCCAGCAGAGGACTAGCGGGAGGGTGGGATGAGCAGTTCTTC
-	TRBV2	-	TRBJ2-1	CASSTFRVGQDNEQFF	TGTGCCAGCAGCACATTCAGGGTGGGTCAGGACAATGAGCAGTTCTTC
once	TRBV27	-	TRBJ2-4	CASSPGTKGKNIQYF	TGTGCCAGCAGCCCCGGGACAAAAGGCAAAAACATTCAGTACTTC
-	TRBV7-9	TRBD2	TRBJ2-2	CASSFELAGGPSTGELFF	TGTGCCAGCAGCTTCGAACTAGCGGGAGGGCCTAGCACCGGGGAGCTGTTTTTT
-	TRBV5-1	-	TRBJ2-7	CASSLALRGKSEQYF	TGCGCCAGCAGCTTGGCCCTTCGGGGGAAGAGCGAGCAGTACTTC
-	TRBV27	-	TRBJ2-1	CASSGRMPAVYLVSLFSYNEQFF	TGTGCCAGCAGTGGAAGAATGCCAGCAGTTTATTTGGTCAGCCTTTTCTCCTACAATGAGCAGTTCTTC
-	TRBV2	-	TRBJ2-1	CASSGVYHEQFF	TGTGCCAGCAGTGGAGTCTATCATGAGCAGTTCTTC
-	TRBV6-6	-	TRBJ1-1	CASSYSEGSTEAFF	TGTGCCAGCAGTTACTCGGAGGGGTCCACTGAAGCTTTCTTT
-	TRBV7-6	TRBD1	TRBJ2-4	CASSSGQGAKNIQYF	TGTGCCAGCAGCTCAGGACAGGGGGCCAAAAACATTCAGTACTTC
-	TRBV5-6	-	TRBJ2-7	CASSLGASEPYEQYF	TGTGCCAGCAGCTTGGGAGCTAGCGAACCCTACGAGCAGTACTTC
-	TRBV5-4	TRBD2	TRBJ2-3	CASSWGLAPDTQYF	TGTGCCAGCAGCTGGGGACTAGCCCCAGATACGCAGTATTTT
-	TRBV7-8	TRBD2	TRBJ2-3	CASSLVLAGTSTDTQYF	TGTGCCAGCAGCTTAGTTCTAGCGGGTACCAGCACAGATACGCAGTATTTT
-	TRBV7-2	TRBD1	TRBJ1-2	CASSLDRTGYGYTF	TGTGCCAGCAGCTTAGATCGGACAGGCTATGGCTACACCTTC
-	TRBV5-8	TRBD2	TRBJ2-1	CASSPGTSGSGYNEQFF	TGTGCCAGCAGCCCGGGGACTAGCGGGAGCGGGTACAATGAGCAGTTCTTC
-	TRBV27	TRBD2	TRBJ2-3	CASSPSSGRAKDTQYF	TGTGCCAGCAGTCCCTCTAGCGGGAGGGCCAAAGATACGCAGTATTTT
-	TRBV28	-	TRBJ2-7	CASTSGGSYEQYF	TGTGCCAGCACCTCAGGAGGGTCCTACGAGCAGTACTTC
-	TRBV7-9	-	TRBJ1-2	CASRAGANYGYTF	TGTGCCAGCAGGGCCGGTGCTAACTATGGCTACACCTTC
-	TRBV10-3	TRBD2	TRBJ2-7	CAISGITSGSQEQYF	TGTGCCATCAGTGGCATCACTAGCGGGAGTCAAGAGCAGTACTTC
-	TRBV7-9	-	TRBJ1-2	CASSKLGVRTDGYTF	TGTGCCAGCAGCAAGCTTGGCGTGCGGACAGATGGCTACACCTTC
-	TRBV28	-	TRBJ2-1	CASSPGRWNEQFF	TGTGCCAGCAGCCCGGGGAGGTGGAATGAGCAGTTCTTC
-	TRBV27	TRBD1	TRBJ2-7	CASSHGGTGGWRPTYEQYF	TGTGCCAGCAGCCATGGGGGGACAGGGGGCTGGCGCCCCACCTACGAGCAGTACTTC
-	TRBV7-9	TRBD2	TRBJ2-5	CASSLPSGDQETQYF	TGTGCCAGCAGCTTACCTAGCGGAGACCAAGAGACCCAGTACTTC
-	TRBV29-1	-	TRBJ2-5	CSVEDLRSLQGETQYF	TGCAGCGTTGAAGACCTCAGATCCCTACAAGGGGAGACCCAGTACTTC
-	TRBV9	-	TRBJ1-5	CASSVTGTFDQPQHF	TGTGCCAGCAGCGTGACCGGGACATTTGATCAGCCCCAGCATTTT
-	TRBV19	-	TRBJ1-2	CASNKRTEVYGYTF	TGTGCCAGTAACAAGAGGACAGAAGTCTATGGCTACACCTTC
-	TRBV6-5	-	TRBJ2-2	CATKILKNTGELFF	TGTGCCACCAAGATACTCAAGAACACCGGGGAGCTGTTTTTT
few	TRBV7-8	-	TRBJ1-1	CASSSGGTEAFF	TGTGCCAGCAGCTCCGGCGGGACTGAAGCTTTCTTT
-	TRBV5-5	TRBD1	TRBJ1-5	CASSWGDRWNPNQPQHF	TGTGCCAGCAGCTGGGGGGACAGGTGGAACCCCAATCAGCCCCAGCATTTT
-	TRBV27	-	TRBJ2-7	CASSLSPRKAYEQYF	TGTGCCAGCAGTTTATCGCCTAGGAAGGCCTACGAGCAGTACTTC
-	TRBV2	-	TRBJ2-7	CASSEGGTAAGPYYEQYF	TGTGCCAGCAGTGAAGGCGGGACCGCCGCCGGTCCTTATTACGAGCAGTACTTC
-	TRBV7-2	-	TRBJ2-1	CASSLILGNEQFF	TGTGCCAGCAGCTTAATACTAGGGAATGAGCAGTTCTTC
few	TRBV7-3	-	TRBJ1-2	CASSPGEGNGYTF	TGTGCCAGCAGCCCCGGGGAGGGTAATGGCTACACCTTC
few	TRBV18	-	TRBJ2-7	CASSTTSEQYF	TGTGCCAGCTCGACCACCTCCGAGCAGTACTTC
-	TRBV9	-	TRBJ2-3	CASSVDFGGTSTDTQYF	TGTGCCAGCAGCGTAGACTTCGGAGGAACATCCACAGATACGCAGTATTTT
-	TRBV25-1	TRBD2	TRBJ2-7	CASSDPGLAYEQYF	TGTGCCAGCAGTGATCCGGGACTAGCCTACGAGCAGTACTTC
-	TRBV27	-	TRBJ2-7	CASSLSRADEQYF	TGTGCCAGCAGTTTATCCAGGGCTGACGAGCAGTACTTC